This T cell receptor (beta chain) came from a study of blood T cell repertoires in COVID-19. Study-wide background: Acute and convalescent COVID-19 specimens originated in the United States, Italy and Spain. In each case, the material was cDNA or gDNA derived from T cells, B-cell-depleted T cells, or PBMCs.

Authors' processing steps: Amplified reference gene primers provided the basis for estimating nucleated cell counts. This table comes from immunoSEQ multiplex PCR, and its TCRdb copy is limited to in-frame clones, with some not included. That table gives V, J and clone size, and the DNA gave D and trimming. The table records 250,000 to 300,000 clones, approximately 86% of them present only once. Germline V lookup: CDR1 SGHTA, CDR2 FQGNSA. The length of the CDR3 is 14 residues. V trimming: 5 bases; J trimming: 4 bases; junction bases outside the gene matches: 6. The chain links TRBV7-2 to TRBJ2-7, with 9 positions matching TRBD1. This TCR came from a woman aged 70-85 years with COVID-19, enrolled during active disease. The sample comprised peripheral blood. The CDR3 DNA follows: TGTGCCAGCAGCCCACGGACAGGGGAGTACGAGCAGTACTTC. Amino acids: CASSPRTGEYEQYF. Variable domain in full (rest from reference TRBV7-2 and TRBJ2-7): GAGVSQSPSNKVTEKGKDVELRCDPISGHTALYWYRQSLGQGLEFLIYFQGNSAPDKSGLPSDRFSAERTGGSVSTLTIQRTQQEDSAVYLCASSPRTGEYEQYFGPGTRLTVT.